The present T cell receptor beta chain was sequenced within a study of blood T cell repertoires in COVID-19. Turning to the study itself: Italy, Spain and the United States were the sources of the convalescent and acute COVID-19 samples. Sources were T cells, B-cell-depleted T cells, or PBMCs; the material itself was cDNA or gDNA.

This CDR3 contains 15 residues. The V gene's germline CDR1 is MRHNA and CDR2 SNTAGT. Trimming took 4 bases from V and 6 from J, leaving 15 bases between them. As processed by the authors: Quantification of nucleated cells was approximated via reference gene primer amplification. The method was immunoSEQ multiplex PCR; TCRdb's version includes in-frame clones alone and lacks a portion of them. V and J calls and clone size are copied from that table; D and trimming were computed from the DNA. The table shows about 170,000 clones, with approximately 80% occurring only once. Only one count was recorded for this clone.

The receptor was derived from a woman aged 55-70 years with acute or convalescent COVID-19. This rearrangement joins TRBV6-4 to TRBJ2-2, with D possibly TRBD2 on 7 matching bases. The sequenced sample was peripheral blood. The CDR3 nucleotides read TGTGCCAGCAGTGGTCGGGGGGCTGATTCCGGGGAGCTGTTTTTT. This sequence encodes CASSGRGADSGELFF.